Shown below are 4 T cell receptor beta chains from a single sample sequenced in a study of blood T cell dynamics during melanoma immunotherapy. The protocol was immunoSEQ multiplex PCR, while the TCRdb copy is restricted to in-frame clones and leaves out a portion. The sample lists 25,000 to 35,000 clones, around 80% seen once, with about 9.3% in the top ten. Stated time point: week 3, after first cycle of checkpoint inhibitor. Sequenced material: blood, taken from a patient treated with checkpoint blockade. The receptors stem from a human donor with melanoma.

This clone was observed a single time. The chain links TRBV9 to TRBJ2-1, with D possibly matching TRBD2 (6 bases). The CDR3 consists of 16 residues. Deletions cut 0 bases from V and 8 bases from J, with 18 bases between. Germline V gene data show CDR1 as SGDLS and CDR2 as YYNGEE. In DNA form, the CDR3 reads TGTGCCAGCAGCGTAGGGGAGGCTATCAAAGGGGATGAGCAGTTCTTC. Amino acids: CASSVGEAIKGDEQFF.

V gene TRBV10-3 combines with J gene TRBJ2-4; 8 bases fit TRBD2. The length of the CDR3 is 15 residues. Germline assignment: CDR1 ENHRY and CDR2 SYGVKD. V gave up 0 bases and J gave up 10 bases; unmatched junction bases: 8. CDR3 DNA sequence: TGTGCCATCAGTGAGTCCCTCAAAGCGGGAGATATTCAGTACTTC. Its protein is CAISESLKAGDIQYF.

The chain has TRBV27 and TRBJ1-5; TRBD1 is a possible D gene (6 bases). The CDR3 consists of 14 residues. Trimming took off 5 bases at V and 4 bases at J, with 12 bases between the two ends. From germline, CDR1 is MNHEY and CDR2 SMNVEV (reference sequence). This CDR3 is CASSPQGQNQPQHF. The CDR3 coding sequence is TGTGCCAGCAGTCCCCAGGGGCAAAATCAGCCCCAGCATTTT.

This clone was detected only once. The CDR3 does not close with the conserved phenylalanine or tryptophan, likely indicating a read error. The DNA is left out, because the CDR3 cannot be placed on it with certainty; the CDR3 is given as TCRdb lists it. The chain links TRBV5-6 to TRBJ1-1. The CDR3 length equals 14 residues, ends included. In germline, CDR1 is SGHDT, CDR2 YYEEEE. The CDR3 sequence: CVSSSSSTSFDNLP.